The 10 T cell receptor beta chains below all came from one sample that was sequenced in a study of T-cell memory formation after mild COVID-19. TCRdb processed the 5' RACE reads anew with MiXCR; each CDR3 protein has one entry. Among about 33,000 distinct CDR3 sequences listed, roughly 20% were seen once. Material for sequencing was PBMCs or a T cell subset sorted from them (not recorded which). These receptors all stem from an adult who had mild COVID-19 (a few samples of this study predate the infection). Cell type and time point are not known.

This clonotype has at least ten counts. In DNA, the CDR3 is TGTGCCAGTAGTGCCGGGACAGGTGGTAGTGAGCAGTTCTTC. It codes for CASSAGTGGSEQFF. The rearrangement joins TRBV19 to TRBJ2-1, with TRBD1 identical over 8 bases. The V segment lost 5 bases and the J segment 9 bases; nucleotides outside the gene matches: 9. Germline V gene lookup returns CDR1 LNHDA and CDR2 SQIVND (reference sequence). The CDR3 runs to 14 residues.

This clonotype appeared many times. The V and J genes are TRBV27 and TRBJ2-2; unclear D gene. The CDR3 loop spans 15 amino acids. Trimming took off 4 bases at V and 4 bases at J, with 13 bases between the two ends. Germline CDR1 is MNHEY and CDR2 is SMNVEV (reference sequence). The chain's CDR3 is CASSSALSGTGELFF. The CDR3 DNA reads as TGTGCCAGCAGTTCGGCACTATCGGGCACCGGGGAGCTGTTTTTT.

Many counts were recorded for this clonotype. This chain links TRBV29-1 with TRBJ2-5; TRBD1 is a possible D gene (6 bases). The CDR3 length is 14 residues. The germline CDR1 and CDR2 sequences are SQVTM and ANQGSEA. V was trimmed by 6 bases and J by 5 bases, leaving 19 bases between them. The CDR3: CSVQGFPEQETQYF. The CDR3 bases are TGCAGCGTACAGGGATTTCCCGAGCAGGAGACCCAGTACTTC. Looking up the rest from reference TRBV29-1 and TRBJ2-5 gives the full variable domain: SAVISQKPSRDICQRGTSLTIQCQVDSQVTMMFWYRQQPGQSLTLIATANQGSEATYESGFVIDKFPISRPNLTFSTLTVSNMSPEDSSIYLCSVQGFPEQETQYFGPGTRLLVL.

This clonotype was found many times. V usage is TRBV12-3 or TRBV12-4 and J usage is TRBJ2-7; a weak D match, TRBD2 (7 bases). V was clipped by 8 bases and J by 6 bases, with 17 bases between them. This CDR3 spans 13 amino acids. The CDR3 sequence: CASGGLGGREQYF. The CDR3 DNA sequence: TGTGCCAGCGGAGGCTTGGGGGGGCGCGAGCAGTACTTC.

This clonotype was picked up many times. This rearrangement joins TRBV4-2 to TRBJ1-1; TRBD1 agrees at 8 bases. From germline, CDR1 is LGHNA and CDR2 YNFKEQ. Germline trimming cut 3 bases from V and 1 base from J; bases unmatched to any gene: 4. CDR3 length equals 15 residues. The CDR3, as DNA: TGTGCCAGCAGCCACGGGACAGGCCAGAACACTGAAGCTTTCTTT. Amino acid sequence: CASSHGTGQNTEAFF.

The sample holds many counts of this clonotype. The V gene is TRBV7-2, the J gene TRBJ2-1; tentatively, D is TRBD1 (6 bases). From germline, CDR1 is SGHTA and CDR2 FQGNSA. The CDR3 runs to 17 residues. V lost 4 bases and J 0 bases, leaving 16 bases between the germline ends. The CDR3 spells CASSSLTGPSSYNEQFF. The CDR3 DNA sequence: TGTGCCAGCAGCTCCTTGACAGGTCCGAGCTCCTACAATGAGCAGTTCTTC.

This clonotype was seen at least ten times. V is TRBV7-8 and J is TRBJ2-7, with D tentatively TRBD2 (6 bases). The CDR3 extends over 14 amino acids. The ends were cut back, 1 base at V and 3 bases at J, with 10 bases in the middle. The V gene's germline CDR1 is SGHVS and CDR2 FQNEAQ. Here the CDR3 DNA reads TGTGCCAGCAGCTTAGTGGGGGGTCTCTACGAGCAGTACTTC. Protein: CASSLVGGLYEQYF.

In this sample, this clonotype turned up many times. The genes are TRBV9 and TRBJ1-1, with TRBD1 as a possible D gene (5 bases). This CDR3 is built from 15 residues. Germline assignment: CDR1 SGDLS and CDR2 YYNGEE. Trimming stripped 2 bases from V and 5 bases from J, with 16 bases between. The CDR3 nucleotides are TGTGCCAGCAGCGTTGGGGGAACCCTCGGAACTGAAGCTTTCTTT. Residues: CASSVGGTLGTEAFF.

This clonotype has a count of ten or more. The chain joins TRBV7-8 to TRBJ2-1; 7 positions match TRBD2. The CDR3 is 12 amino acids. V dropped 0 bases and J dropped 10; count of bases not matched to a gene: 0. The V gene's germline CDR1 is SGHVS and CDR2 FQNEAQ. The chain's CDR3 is CASSLAGGEQFF. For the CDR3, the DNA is TGTGCCAGCAGCTTAGCCGGGGGGGAGCAGTTCTTC. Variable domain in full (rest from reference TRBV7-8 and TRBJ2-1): GAGVSQSPRYKVAKRGQDVALRCDPISGHVSLFWYQQALGQGPEFLTYFQNEAQLDKSGLPSDRFFAERPEGSVSTLKIQRTQQEDSAVYLCASSLAGGEQFFGPGTRLTVL.

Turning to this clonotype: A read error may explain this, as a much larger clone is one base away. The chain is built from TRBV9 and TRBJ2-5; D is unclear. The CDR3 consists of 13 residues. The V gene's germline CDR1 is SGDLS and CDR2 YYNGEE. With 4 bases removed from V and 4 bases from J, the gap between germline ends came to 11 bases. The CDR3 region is CASSSGSGETQYF. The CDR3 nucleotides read TGTGCCAGCAGCTCCGGATCTGGAGAGACCCAGTACTTC. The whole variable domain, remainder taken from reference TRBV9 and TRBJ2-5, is DSGVTQTPKHLITATGQRVTLRCSPRSGDLSVYWYQQSLDQGLQFLIQYYNGEERAKGNILERFSAQQFPDLHSELNLSSLELGDSALYFCASSSGSGETQYFGPGTRLLVL.